This T cell receptor beta chain was sequenced for a study of blood T cells in healthy people across ages. Germline V gives CDR1 SGHTA, CDR2 FQGNSA. This CDR3 has 12 residues. Trimming took 7 bases from V and 1 from J, leaving 7 bases between them. Notes on the study in general: The long-lived group displayed more naive CD4+ cells, plus higher diversity, than the aged donors did.

Concerning this clonotype itself: Its antigen is unidentified.

Using a J-beta primer mix together with a sample-barcoded 5' primer, a second PCR was run for roughly 6 to 11 cycles. The study obtained at least 2.5 million CDR3-containing paired-end reads from every sample. MiXCR was run by TCRdb on the 5' RACE reads, yielding one entry per CDR3 protein. The profile covers some 900,000 distinct CDR3 sequences, with approximately 49% appearing a single time and about an eighth taken by the ten largest. The clonotype was recovered from a man aged 30 to 45 in good health. The chain is built from TRBV7-2 and TRBJ2-5; no firm D call. The sample comprised blood. CDR3 nucleotide sequence: TGTGCCAGCAAGGGCATCCAAGAGACCCAGTACTTC. Its translation is CASKGIQETQYF.